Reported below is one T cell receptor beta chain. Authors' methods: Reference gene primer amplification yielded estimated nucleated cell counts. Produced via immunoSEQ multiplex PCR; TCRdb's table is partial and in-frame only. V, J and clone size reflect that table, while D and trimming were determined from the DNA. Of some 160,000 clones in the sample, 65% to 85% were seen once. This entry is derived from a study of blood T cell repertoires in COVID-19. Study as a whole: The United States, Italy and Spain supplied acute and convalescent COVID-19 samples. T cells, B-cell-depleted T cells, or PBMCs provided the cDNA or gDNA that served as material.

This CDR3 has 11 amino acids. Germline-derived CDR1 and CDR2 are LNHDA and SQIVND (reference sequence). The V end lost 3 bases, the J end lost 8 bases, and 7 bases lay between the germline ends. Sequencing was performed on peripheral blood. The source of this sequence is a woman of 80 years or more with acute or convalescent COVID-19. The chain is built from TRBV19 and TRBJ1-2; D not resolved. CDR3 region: CASSIRGGYTF. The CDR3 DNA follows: TGTGCCAGTAGTATCCGAGGAGGCTACACCTTC.